This T cell receptor beta chain appears in the sequencing data of a study of CD4+ T cells in melanoma. Produced via immunoSEQ multiplex PCR; TCRdb's table is partial and in-frame only. The sample shows roughly 15,000 clones, roughly 76% of them seen only once. The germline V gene encodes CDR1 MNHEY and CDR2 SMNVEV (reference sequence). V shed 8 bases, J shed 0 bases, and the junction held 13 bases outside the gene matches. The CDR3 is made up of 19 amino acids. The clonotype comes from a human donor with melanoma. Sample: cells from a culture (not recorded whether cultured in vitro). The rearrangement links TRBV27 to TRBJ2-6, with 10 bases fitting TRBD2. As DNA, the CDR3 is TGTGCCAGCCGTTATGGATCAGCGGGGGGGAGCTCTGGGGCCAACGTCCTGACTTTC. Its translation is CASRYGSAGGSSGANVLTF.